This TCR beta chain was sequenced during a study of T cells in Graves' hyperthyroidism and ophthalmopathy. TCR beta CDR3 regions were amplified from RNA transcripts. TCR CDR3 underwent first-round RT-PCR with the HTBI primer set. TCRdb redid the calling of the multiplex PCR reads with MiXCR, one entry per CDR3 protein. The data hold a few hundred thousand distinct CDR3 sequences, with roughly 16% observed a single time. This CDR3 contains 13 residues. The V and J ends lost 5 bases and 5 bases, in that order; junction bases with no gene match: 8. CDR1 and CDR2 from the germline V gene are DFQATT and SNEGSKA (reference sequence). The sample holds many counts of this clonotype.

Sequenced: blood. This chain links TRBV20-1 with TRBJ1-1, with 7 bases aligning to TRBD1. This clonotype originated in a woman aged 35 to 49 with Graves' ophthalmopathy. The CDR3 nucleotides are TGCAGTGCTTTAGACAGGGAGGGGACTGAAGCTTTCTTT. Amino acids: CSALDREGTEAFF.